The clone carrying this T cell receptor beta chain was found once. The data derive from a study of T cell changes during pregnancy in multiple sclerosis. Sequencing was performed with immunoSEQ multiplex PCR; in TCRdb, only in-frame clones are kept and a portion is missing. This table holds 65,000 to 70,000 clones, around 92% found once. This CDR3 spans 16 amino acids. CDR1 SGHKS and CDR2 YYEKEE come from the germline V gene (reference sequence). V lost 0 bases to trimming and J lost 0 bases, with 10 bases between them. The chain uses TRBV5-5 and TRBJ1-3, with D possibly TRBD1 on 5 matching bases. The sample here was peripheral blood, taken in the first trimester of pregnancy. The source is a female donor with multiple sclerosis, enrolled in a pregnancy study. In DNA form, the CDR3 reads TGTGCCAGCAGCTTGGTTCTGACAGTCTCTGGAAACACCATATATTTT. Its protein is CASSLVLTVSGNTIYF.